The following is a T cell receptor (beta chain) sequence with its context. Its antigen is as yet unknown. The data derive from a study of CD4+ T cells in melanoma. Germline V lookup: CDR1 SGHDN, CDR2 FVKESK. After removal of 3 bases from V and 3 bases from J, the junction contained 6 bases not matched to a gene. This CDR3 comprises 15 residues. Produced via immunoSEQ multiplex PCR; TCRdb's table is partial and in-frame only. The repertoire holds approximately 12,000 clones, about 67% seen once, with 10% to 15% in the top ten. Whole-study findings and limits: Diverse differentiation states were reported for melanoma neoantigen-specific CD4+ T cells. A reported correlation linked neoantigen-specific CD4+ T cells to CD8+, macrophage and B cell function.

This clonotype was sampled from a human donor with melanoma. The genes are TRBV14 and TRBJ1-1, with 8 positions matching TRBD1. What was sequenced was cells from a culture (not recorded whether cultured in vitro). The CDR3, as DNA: TGTGCCAGCAGCCACCGACAGGGGTGGGACACTGAAGCTTTCTTT. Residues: CASSHRQGWDTEAFF. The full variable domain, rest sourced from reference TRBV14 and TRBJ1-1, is EAGVTQFPSHSVIEKGQTVTLRCDPISGHDNLYWYRRVMGKEIKFLLHFVKESKQDESGMPNNRFLAERTGGTYSTLKVQPAELEDSGVYFCASSHRQGWDTEAFFGQGTRLTVV.